These T cell receptor beta chains were read from a single sample in a study of T cells in Graves' hyperthyroidism and ophthalmopathy. TCRdb ran MiXCR on the multiplex PCR reads and lists one entry per CDR3 protein. The sample lists 500,000 to 800,000 distinct CDR3 sequences, around 13% occurring once. Sequencing used blood. The receptors stem from a woman between 45 and 60 years old with Graves' ophthalmopathy. Both conserved end residues are part of each CDR3. A D gene is named only where the DNA matches it firmly. Clone size is stated in some rows and not others, as once, few, many or a class when expanded.

14,TRBJ2-3,-,many,TRBV7-9,TGTGCCAGCAGCACGACTAGTCTTATGTCTACGCAGTATTTT,CASSTTSLMSTQYF
14,TRBJ2-2,-,few,TRBV6-1,TGTGCCAGCAGTCAGCGCACAGGAACGGGGGAGCTGTTTTTT,CASSQRTGTGELFF
16,TRBJ2-1,TRBD1,few,TRBV7-8,TGTGCCAGCAGCTTAGGAGCGGGACAGGGGTACAATGAGCAGTTCTTC,CASSLGAGQGYNEQFF
13,TRBJ2-4,-,few,TRBV20-1,TGCAGTGCTAGCCCTACAGGGCGAAACATTCAGTACTTC,CSASPTGRNIQYF
17,TRBJ2-7,TRBD2,many,TRBV15,TGTGCCACCAGCAGAGTAGTGGGGACTAGCGGAACCTACGAGCAGTACTTC,CATSRVVGTSGTYEQYF
14,TRBJ2-7,-,many,TRBV5-1,TGCGCCAGCAGCCTGAGCGGAGATGACTACGAGCAGTACTTC,CASSLSGDDYEQYF
15,TRBJ2-5,TRBD1,many,TRBV7-2,TGTGCCAGCAGCTTCCTCCGGGACAGGGGAGAGACCCAGTACTTC,CASSFLRDRGETQYF
17,TRBJ1-3,TRBD1,-,TRBV28,TGTGCCAGCACCGAATCACCGGGACAGGGATCTGGAAACACCATATATTTT,CASTESPGQGSGNTIYF
10,TRBJ2-1,-,few,TRBV7-9,TGTGCCAGCAGCACAATTGAGCAGTTCTTC,CASSTIEQFF
17,TRBJ2-7,TRBD2,many,TRBV12-3/TRBV12-4,TGTGCCAGCAGTTTACGGGGCGGGAGGTCAATCTCCTACGAGCAGTACTTC,CASSLRGGRSISYEQYF
16,TRBJ1-4,-,few,TRBV6-4,TGTGCCAGTCTTACCCGGGACGGACCAACTAATGAAAAACTGTTTTTT,CASLTRDGPTNEKLFF
12,TRBJ1-2,-,-,TRBV7-2,TGTGCCAGCAGCTTAGACCTCTGGGGCTACACCTTC,CASSLDLWGYTF
15,TRBJ1-2,-,-,TRBV7-2,TGTGCCAGCAGCTCCCTCAGGGGAGTTAACTATGGCTACACCTTC,CASSSLRGVNYGYTF
12,TRBJ2-3,-,many,TRBV30,TGTGCCTGGAGTTCAATCGGAGATACGCAGTATTTT,CAWSSIGDTQYF
16,TRBJ2-3,TRBD2,many,TRBV5-1,TGCGCCAGCAGCCCCTCTAGCGGGAATTGGCAAGATACGCAGTATTTT,CASSPSSGNWQDTQYF
18,TRBJ2-7,-,few,TRBV4-2,TGTGCCAGCAGCCAAAACCCCCCCTTGAGGGGGATTTACTACGAGCAGTACTTC,CASSQNPPLRGIYYEQYF
15,TRBJ2-4,-,-,TRBV7-2,TGTGCCAGCAGCCAAGCTTCAGGGACCAAAAACATTCAGTACTTC,CASSQASGTKNIQYF
14,TRBJ1-5,-,few,TRBV4-1,TGCGCCAGCAGCCAAGATCTAGGGGTGCAGCCCCAGCATTTT,CASSQDLGVQPQHF
17,TRBJ2-2,-,-,TRBV4-3,TGCGCCAGCAGCCAAGATGAGGGGGAGACGAACACCGGGGAGCTGTTTTTT,CASSQDEGETNTGELFF